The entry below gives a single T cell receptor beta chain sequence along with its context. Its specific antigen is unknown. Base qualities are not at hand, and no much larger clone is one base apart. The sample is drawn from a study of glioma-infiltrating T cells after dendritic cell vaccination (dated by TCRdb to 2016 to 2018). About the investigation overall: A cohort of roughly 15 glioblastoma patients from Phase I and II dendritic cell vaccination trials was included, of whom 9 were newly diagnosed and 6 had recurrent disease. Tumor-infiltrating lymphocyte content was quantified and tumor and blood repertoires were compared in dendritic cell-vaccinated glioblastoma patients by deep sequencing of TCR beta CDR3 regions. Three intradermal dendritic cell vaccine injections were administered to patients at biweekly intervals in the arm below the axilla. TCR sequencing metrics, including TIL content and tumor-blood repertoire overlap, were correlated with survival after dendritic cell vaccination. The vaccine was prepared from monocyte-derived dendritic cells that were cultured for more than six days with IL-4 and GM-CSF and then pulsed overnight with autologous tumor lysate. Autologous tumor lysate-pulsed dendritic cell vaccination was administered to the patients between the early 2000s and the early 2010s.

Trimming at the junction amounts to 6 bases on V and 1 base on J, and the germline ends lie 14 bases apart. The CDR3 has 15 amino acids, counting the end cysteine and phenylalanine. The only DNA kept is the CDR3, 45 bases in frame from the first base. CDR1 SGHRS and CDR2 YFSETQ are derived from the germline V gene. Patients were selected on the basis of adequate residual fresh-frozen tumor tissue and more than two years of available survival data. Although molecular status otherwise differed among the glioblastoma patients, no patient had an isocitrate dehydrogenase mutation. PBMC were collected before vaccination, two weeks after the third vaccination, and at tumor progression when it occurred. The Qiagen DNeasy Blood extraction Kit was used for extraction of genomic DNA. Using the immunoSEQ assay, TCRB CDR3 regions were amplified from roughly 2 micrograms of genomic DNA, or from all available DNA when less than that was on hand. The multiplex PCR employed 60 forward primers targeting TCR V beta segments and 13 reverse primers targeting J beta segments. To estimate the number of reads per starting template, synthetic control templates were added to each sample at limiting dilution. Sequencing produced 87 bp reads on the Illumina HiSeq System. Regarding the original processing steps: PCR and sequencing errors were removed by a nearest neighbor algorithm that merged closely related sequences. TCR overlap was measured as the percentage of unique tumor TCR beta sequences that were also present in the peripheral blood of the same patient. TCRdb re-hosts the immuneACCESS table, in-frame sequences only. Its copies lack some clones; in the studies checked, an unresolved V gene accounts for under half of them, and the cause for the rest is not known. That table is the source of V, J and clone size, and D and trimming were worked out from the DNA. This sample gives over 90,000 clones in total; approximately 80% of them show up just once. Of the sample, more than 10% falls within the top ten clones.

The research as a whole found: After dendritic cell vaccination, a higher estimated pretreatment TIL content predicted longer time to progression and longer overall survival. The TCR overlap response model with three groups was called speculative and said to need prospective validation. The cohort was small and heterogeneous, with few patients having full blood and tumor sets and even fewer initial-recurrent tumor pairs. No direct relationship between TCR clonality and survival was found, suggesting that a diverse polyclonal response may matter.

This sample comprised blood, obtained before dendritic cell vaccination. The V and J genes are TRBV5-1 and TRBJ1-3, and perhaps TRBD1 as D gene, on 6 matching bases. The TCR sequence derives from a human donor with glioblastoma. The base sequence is TGCGCCAGCACCGAAGGGGGGGGTTCTGGAAACACCATATATTTT. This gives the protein CASTEGGGSGNTIYF.